This is a list of T cell receptor beta chains from one sample in a study of cytomegalovirus exposure and HLA in healthy donors. Sequencing was performed with immunoSEQ multiplex PCR; in TCRdb, only in-frame clones are kept and a portion is missing. The table has approximately 170,000 clones, just under 75% seen once. Source material: PBMCs. Source of these receptors: a woman younger than 45 in good health and CMV-seropositive. The CDR3 runs from the conserved cysteine through the conserved F or W. Fields, in order: clone size, D gene, J gene, V gene, CDR3 protein, CDR3 DNA. The D gene is left open where the match is weak. Where a row states a size, it is once, few, many or the class of an expanded clone; other rows omit it.

>.|TRBD2|TRBJ2-1|TRBV7-2
CASSLTSGRAPEQFF
TGTGCCAGCAGTCTTACTAGCGGGAGGGCCCCTGAGCAGTTCTTC
>.|TRBD2|TRBJ2-1|TRBV15
CATSGGLAGGLNEQFF
TGTGCCACCAGCGGAGGACTAGCGGGAGGTCTCAATGAGCAGTTCTTC
>.|.|TRBJ1-4|TRBV28
CASSFQGKLFF
TGTGCCAGCAGTTTCCAGGGGAAACTGTTTTTT
>.|.|TRBJ2-5|TRBV7-9
CASSHTGSPTGEQYF
TGTGCCAGCAGCCACACGGGATCCCCGACGGGGGAGCAGTACTTC
>few|.|TRBJ1-6|TRBV4-2
CASSYEPQIDNSPLHF
TGTGCCAGCAGCTACGAACCACAGATAGATAATTCACCCCTCCACTTT
>.|TRBD2|TRBJ2-7|TRBV27
CASSEAGAWEQYF
TGTGCCAGCAGCGAAGCGGGGGCTTGGGAGCAGTACTTC
>.|.|TRBJ1-1|TRBV5-5
CASSLTTNTEAFF
TGTGCCAGCAGCCTAACCACGAACACTGAAGCTTTCTTT
>.|.|TRBJ2-3|TRBV5-1
CASSLWPGFSTDTQYF
TGCGCCAGCAGCTTATGGCCCGGGTTCAGCACAGATACGCAGTATTTT
>.|.|TRBJ1-1|TRBV27
CASSSGTTFNTEAFF
TGTGCCAGCAGTTCAGGGACAACCTTTAACACTGAAGCTTTCTTT
>.|.|TRBJ2-7|TRBV19
CASSIFQGSNEQYF
TGTGCCAGTAGTATTTTTCAGGGGTCCAACGAGCAGTACTTC
>few|TRBD1|TRBJ1-4|TRBV5-4
CASSWDRGGEKLFF
TGTGCCAGCAGCTGGGACAGGGGGGGAGAAAAACTGTTTTTT
>.|TRBD2|TRBJ2-1|TRBV13
CASSPRLAAYNEQFF
TGTGCCAGCAGCCCTAGACTAGCGGCCTACAATGAGCAGTTCTTC
>.|.|TRBJ2-7|TRBV28
CASTPRGRSYEQYF
TGTGCCAGCACCCCCCGGGGGAGATCCTACGAGCAGTACTTC
>.|TRBD1|TRBJ1-1|TRBV7-2
CASSERTGNTEAFF
TGTGCCAGCAGCGAACGGACAGGGAACACTGAAGCTTTCTTT
>.|TRBD2|TRBJ2-2|TRBV6-4
CASSLGAGDAGELFF
TGTGCCAGCAGTCTAGGGGCGGGAGACGCCGGGGAGCTGTTTTTT
>.|.|TRBJ2-1|TRBV7-9
CASSESGNEQFF
TGTGCCAGCAGCGAAAGCGGTAATGAGCAGTTCTTC
>.|.|TRBJ2-1|TRBV7-9
CSSSVRGSASYNEQFF
TGTTCCAGCAGCGTCCGGGGATCCGCCTCCTACAATGAGCAGTTCTTC
>.|.|TRBJ2-7|TRBV27
CASSLRGPSYEQYF
TGTGCCAGCAGTTTACGCGGTCCATCCTACGAGCAGTACTTC
>.|.|TRBJ1-1|TRBV6-1
CASSLLVGNVAEAFF
TGTGCCAGCAGTCTCTTGGTCGGGAATGTAGCTGAAGCTTTCTTT
>few|.|TRBJ1-6|TRBV5-5
CASSLAGVDSPLHF
TGTGCCAGCAGCTTGGCAGGGGTCGATTCACCCCTCCACTTT
>.|.|TRBJ2-1|TRBV10-1
CASSDPQGHEQFF
TGCGCCAGCAGTGACCCACAGGGTCATGAGCAGTTCTTC
>.|TRBD1|TRBJ2-2|TRBV29-1
CSAGQGTNTGELFF
TGCAGCGCGGGACAGGGGACGAACACCGGGGAGCTGTTTTTT
>few|TRBD1|TRBJ1-2|TRBV28
CASSFQGQGYLYGYTF
TGTGCCAGCAGTTTTCAAGGACAGGGGTATCTCTATGGCTACACCTTC
>.|.|TRBJ2-1|TRBV5-6
CASSRSNEQFF
TGTGCCAGCAGCCGGTCCAATGAGCAGTTCTTC
>.|TRBD2|TRBJ2-7|TRBV28
CASIKTSGRFHGQYF
TGTGCCAGCATCAAGACTAGCGGGAGATTTCACGGGCAGTACTTC
>.|.|TRBJ2-7|TRBV7-9
CSSSLTAGSYEQYF
TGTTCCAGCAGCTTAACTGCTGGGAGCTACGAGCAGTACTTC
>.|.|TRBJ2-7|TRBV4-1
CASSLADIFLYEQYF
TGCGCCAGCAGCCTAGCGGACATTTTCCTCTACGAGCAGTACTTC
>few|.|TRBJ2-2|TRBV5-4
CASSLDRDTGELFF
TGTGCCAGCAGCTTGGACAGGGACACCGGGGAGCTGTTTTTT
>.|.|TRBJ1-3|TRBV27
CASSPDSNSGNTIYF
TGTGCCAGCAGCCCTGACAGTAACTCTGGAAACACCATATATTTT
>.|.|TRBJ2-2|TRBV6-6
CASRGTRELFF
TGTGCCAGCAGGGGCACCCGGGAGCTGTTTTTT
>.|.|TRBJ1-1|TRBV7-9
CASRRSNTEAFF
TGTGCCAGCAGGAGGTCGAACACTGAAGCTTTCTTT
>.|.|TRBJ2-1|TRBV4-2
CASSLRRDSYNEQFF
TGTGCCAGCAGCCTTCGCCGGGACTCGTACAATGAGCAGTTCTTC
>.|.|TRBJ1-2|TRBV5-4
CASSRQDLSYGYTF
TGTGCCAGCAGCCGACAGGACCTATCCTATGGCTACACCTTC
>.|.|TRBJ1-5|TRBV28
CASSLAGVWGNQPQHF
TGTGCCAGCAGTTTAGCCGGGGTATGGGGCAATCAGCCCCAGCATTTT
>.|.|TRBJ1-1|TRBV2
CASSVGQTTEAFF
TGTGCCAGCAGTGTTGGGCAGACCACTGAAGCTTTCTTT
>few|.|TRBJ1-1|TRBV7-9
CASSYSRQNTEAFF
TGTGCCAGCAGCTATTCTCGACAGAACACTGAAGCTTTCTTT
>.|.|TRBJ2-5|TRBV7-9
CASSQDLQETQYF
TGTGCCAGCAGCCAGGATCTCCAAGAGACCCAGTACTTC